The source of this TCR beta chain is a study of blood T cell repertoires in COVID-19. Whole-study context: The study drew acute and convalescent COVID-19 samples from the United States, Italy and Spain. Sample material is recorded as cDNA or gDNA derived from T cells, B-cell-depleted T cells, or PBMCs.

Per the study methods: Amplification with reference gene primers provided the estimates of nucleated cell counts. Only in-frame clones appear in the TCRdb table, and some are missing; sequencing was by immunoSEQ multiplex PCR. V and J calls and clone size are as listed in that table; D and trimming were resolved from the DNA. The profile shows tens of thousands of clones, approximately 86% of them singletons. Germline assignment: CDR1 LNHDA and CDR2 SQIVND (reference sequence). The CDR3 has 16 amino acids. Deletions cut 4 bases from V and 5 bases from J, with 20 bases between. The TCR sequence derives from a man aged 50 to 59 with acute or convalescent COVID-19. Sequencing was performed on peripheral blood. The chain employs TRBV19 and TRBJ1-1; D is possibly TRBD1 (5 bases). The CDR3 DNA is TGTGCCAGTAGTAAGAATGCCGGGGGTATCGGGACTGAAGCTTTCTTT. This encodes CASSKNAGGIGTEAFF.